A single sample is the source of the 6 T cell receptor beta chains below, sequenced in a study of blood T cells in healthy people across ages. With a J-beta primer mix and a sample-barcoded 5' primer, a second PCR ran 7 to 11 cycles. TCRdb processed the 5' RACE reads anew with MiXCR; each CDR3 protein has one entry. The sample holds under 2 million distinct CDR3 sequences; roughly 32% are singletons and the top ten take about 11%. The sample taken for sequencing was blood. These receptors all come from a woman aged 25 to 39 in good health.

This clonotype was counted a few times. The chain links TRBV25-1 to TRBJ2-1; 9 bases line up with TRBD2. Germline V gene lookup returns CDR1 MGHDK and CDR2 SYGVNS. The CDR3 is 16 amino acids. Losses at the gene ends were 7 bases for V and 2 bases for J; bases not matched to a gene: 9. The CDR3 loop is CASTRGGGVAYNEQFF. CDR3 DNA: TGTGCCAGCACTCGGGGCGGGGGGGTGGCCTACAATGAGCAGTTCTTC.

The V call is TRBV20-1, the J call TRBJ2-1, with TRBD2 matching 13 bases. With the DNA end fitting TRBJ2-7 better, the J assignment may be wrong. The germline gives CDR1 DFQATT, CDR2 SNEGSKA (reference sequence). The CDR3 sequence is 17 residues long. The CDR3: CSARPRLAGGTYNEQYF. The CDR3 nucleotides read TGCAGTGCTAGACCCCGACTAGCGGGGGGAACCTACAATGAGCAGTACTTC.

Regarding this clonotype: At one boundary the junction diverges from the germline segment, which might be a read error. The chain carries TRBV20-1 and TRBJ2-3; D uncertain. The germline CDR1 and CDR2 sequences are DFQATT and SNEGSKA (reference sequence). The CDR3 covers 11 residues. For the CDR3, the DNA is TGCAGGGCTAAGAGAACAGATACGCAGTATTTT. It yields the protein CRAKRTDTQYF.

The table lists this clonotype with a few counts. The chain links TRBV7-6 to TRBJ1-1; D possibly corresponds to TRBD1 (5 bases). V was cut by 0 bases and J by 5 bases, with 16 bases left in between. The CDR3 consists of 16 residues. Germline CDR1 reads SGHVS; CDR2 reads FNYEAQ. The CDR3 sequence: CASSLADSPLGTEAFF. The CDR3 nucleotides are TGTGCCAGCAGCTTAGCAGACAGCCCCTTGGGGACTGAAGCTTTCTTT. Filled out from reference TRBV7-6 and TRBJ1-1, the complete variable domain reads GAGVSQSPRYKVTKRGQDVALRCDPISGHVSLYWYRQALGQGPEFLTYFNYEAQQDKSGLPNDRFSAERPEGSISTLTIQRTEQRDSAMYRCASSLADSPLGTEAFFGQGTRLTVV.

The chain employs TRBV5-1 and TRBJ2-1; possible D gene TRBD1, 6 bases. CDR1 and CDR2 (germline): SGHRS, YFSETQ. The CDR3 has 16 residues. V was pared by 0 bases and J by 9 bases, with 19 bases between. This CDR3 reads CASSLGAIFSGVEQFF. The CDR3 nucleotides read TGCGCCAGCAGCTTGGGGGCAATTTTCTCAGGGGTTGAGCAGTTCTTC.

The sample holds a few counts of this clonotype. V usage is TRBV4-1 and J usage is TRBJ2-3; 8 bases match TRBD2. The CDR3 spans 16 residues. CDR1 and CDR2 (germline): MGHRA, YSYEKL. The V and J ends lost 0 bases and 6 bases, in that order; junction bases with no gene match: 8. This CDR3 is CASSQEASGRWDTQYF. DNA for the CDR3: TGCGCCAGCAGCCAAGAGGCTAGCGGGCGGTGGGATACGCAGTATTTT.